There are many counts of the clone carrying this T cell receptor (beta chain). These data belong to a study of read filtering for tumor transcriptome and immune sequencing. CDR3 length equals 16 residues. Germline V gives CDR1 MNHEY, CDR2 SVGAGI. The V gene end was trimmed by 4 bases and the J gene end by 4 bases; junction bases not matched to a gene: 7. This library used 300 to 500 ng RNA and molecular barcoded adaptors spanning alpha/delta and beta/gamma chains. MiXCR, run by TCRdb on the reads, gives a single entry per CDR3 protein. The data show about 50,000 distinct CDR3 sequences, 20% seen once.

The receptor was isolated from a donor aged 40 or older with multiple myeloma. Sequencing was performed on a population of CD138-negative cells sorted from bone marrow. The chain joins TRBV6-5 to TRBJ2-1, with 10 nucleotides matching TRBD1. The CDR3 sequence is CASSLTGTGAYNEQFF. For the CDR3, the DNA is TGTGCCAGCAGTTTAACCGGGACAGGGGCATACAATGAGCAGTTCTTC.